These 21 T cell receptor beta chains were sequenced from one sample in a study of T cells in Graves' hyperthyroidism and ophthalmopathy. Amplification of TCR beta CDR3 regions was performed using RNA transcripts as template. The primer set for the first-round RT-PCR of the TCR CDR3 was HTBI. TCRdb independently ran MiXCR on the multiplex PCR reads; one entry per CDR3 protein. The table records 600,000 or so distinct CDR3 sequences, approximately 15% of them present only once. Input material: blood. These receptors came from a young woman with Graves' ophthalmopathy.

With regard to this clonotype: One end of the junction varies from germline; a read error may be responsible. V is TRBV29-1 and J is TRBJ2-1; 14 nucleotides line up with TRBD2. Germline lookup yields CDR1 SQVTM and CDR2 ANQGSEA. CDR3 size: 16 residues. Written as DNA, the CDR3 is TGCAGCGTCACACCCCCCGGGACTAGCGGGAGAGGGGAGCAGTCCTTC. Translated, it gives CSVTPPGTSGRGEQSF.

Worth noting for this clonotype: The germline gene is not matched at one end of the junction; a read error may be the cause. V and J are TRBV5-1 and TRBJ2-2; 7 bases align to TRBD2. CDR1 is SGHRS, CDR2 YFSETQ, per germline. CDR3 length: 15 amino acids. The CDR3 region is CASSLPAGFGGGLFF. The CDR3 DNA reads TGCGCCAGCAGCTTGCCGGCAGGGTTCGGCGGGGGGCTGTTTTTT.

At least ten counts were recorded for this clonotype. The chain combines TRBV5-1 with TRBJ1-6; D remains unclear. Germline-derived CDR1 and CDR2 are SGHRS and YFSETQ. The ends were cut back, 2 bases at V and 10 bases at J, with 16 bases in the middle. The CDR3 totals 15 residues. CDR3 sequence (DNA): TGCGCCAGCAGCTTAGATACGGGCAGACAATCACCCCTCCACTTT. Translated, it gives CASSLDTGRQSPLHF.

This clonotype has at least ten counts. The V gene is TRBV11-1, the J gene TRBJ1-1; no clear D gene. CDR1 and CDR2 (germline): SGHAT, FQDESV (reference sequence). CDR3 length equals 13 residues. Trimming took 8 bases from V and 1 from J, leaving 11 bases between them. Here the CDR3 DNA reads TGTGCCAGCTCCCAGACAAGGAACACTGAAGCTTTCTTT. Residues: CASSQTRNTEAFF. Supplemented by reference TRBV11-1 and TRBJ1-1, the full variable domain reads EAEVAQSPRYKITEKSQAVAFWCDPISGHATLYWYRQILGQGPELLVQFQDESVVDDSQLPKDRFSAERLKGVDSTLKIQPAELGDSAMYLCASSQTRNTEAFFGQGTRLTVV.

This clonotype was observed at least ten times. The rearrangement links TRBV19 to TRBJ2-7; D could derive from TRBD1 or TRBD2 (5 bases each). In germline, CDR1 is LNHDA, CDR2 SQIVND (reference sequence). Trimming left V 2 bases short and J 2 bases short, with 13 bases between. CDR3 length: 15 residues. This CDR3 reads CASSISPGSTYEQYF. The DNA for the CDR3 is TGTGCCAGTAGTATATCCCCAGGGAGTACCTACGAGCAGTACTTC. Full variable domain (rest looked up from reference TRBV19 and TRBJ2-7): DGGITQSPKYLFRKEGQNVTLSCEQNLNHDAMYWYRQDPGQGLRLIYYSQIVNDFQKGDIAEGYSVSREKKESFPLTVTSAQKNPTAFYLCASSISPGSTYEQYFGPGTRLTVT.

In its sample, this clonotype was seen many times. V and J are TRBV7-9 and TRBJ2-7; 7 bases map to TRBD1. V was pared by 4 bases and J by 2 bases, with 8 bases of the junction left unmatched. Germline CDR1 is SEHNR and CDR2 is FQNEAQ (reference sequence). The CDR3 is made up of 15 amino acids. This chain's CDR3 is CASSSSGTDAYEQYF. Written as DNA, the CDR3 is TGTGCCAGCAGCTCATCCGGGACAGATGCCTACGAGCAGTACTTC. The complete variable domain, with remaining parts taken from reference TRBV7-9 and TRBJ2-7, reads DTGVSQNPRHKITKRGQNVTFRCDPISEHNRLYWYRQTLGQGPEFLTYFQNEAQLEKSRLLSDRFSAERPKGSFSTLEIQRTEQGDSAMYLCASSSSGTDAYEQYFGPGTRLTVT.

V and J are TRBV28 and TRBJ2-5; 12 bases fit TRBD2. The junction had 4 bases not matched to a gene; V was cut back by 3 bases and J by 5 bases. This CDR3 has 15 amino acids. Germline-derived CDR1 and CDR2 are MDHEN and SYDVKM. In nucleotides, the CDR3 is TGTGCCAGCAGTTTGCTAGCGGGAGGGCGGGAGACCCAGTACTTC. Translating it yields CASSLLAGGRETQYF.

The chain couples TRBV4-1 to TRBJ1-2; TRBD1 is a possible D gene (6 bases). V lost 4 bases to trimming and J lost 6 bases, with 15 bases between them. CDR3 length: 14 residues. In germline, CDR1 is MGHRA, CDR2 YSYEKL. CDR3 nucleotides: TGCGCCAGCAGCCCGGGACAAATCCAAGATGGCTACACCTTC. Its translation is CASSPGQIQDGYTF.

This clonotype has at least ten counts. The chain is built from TRBV28 and TRBJ2-5; tentative D call: TRBD2 (6 bases). Germline V gene data show CDR1 as MDHEN and CDR2 as SYDVKM. V gave up 6 bases and J gave up 5 bases, with 22 bases separating them. The CDR3 runs 16 residues. CDR3 coding DNA: TGTGCCAGCAGCACGCCGGGACTCACAGATCGGGAGACCCAGTACTTC. The encoded protein is CASSTPGLTDRETQYF.

The V gene is TRBV4-1, the J gene TRBJ2-3; possibly TRBD1 for D (5 bases). V lost 2 bases and J 1 base, leaving 10 bases between the germline ends. This CDR3 comprises 15 residues. The germline CDR1 and CDR2 sequences are MGHRA and YSYEKL. The CDR3 DNA reads as TGCGCCAGCAGCCAACCTACAGGTCGCACAGATACGCAGTATTTT. It translates to CASSQPTGRTDTQYF.

Only a few counts were recorded for this clonotype. The J gene is TRBJ1-5, the V gene TRBV6-1, with no clear D. The V end lost 8 bases, the J end lost 7 bases, and 15 bases lay between the germline ends. CDR1 is MNHNS, CDR2 SASEGT, per germline. The CDR3 is made up of 13 amino acids. The CDR3: CASSIGSRQPQHF. The CDR3 DNA follows: TGTGCCAGCTCGATAGGATCTCGGCAGCCCCAGCATTTT.

This clonotype was found a few times. The chain recombines TRBV10-3 with TRBJ1-3; D not certain. The germline V gene has CDR1 ENHRY and CDR2 SYGVKD. This CDR3 spans 15 amino acids. Trimming pared 6 bases from V and 1 base from J, leaving 13 bases between. Here the CDR3 DNA reads TGTGCCATCAGGAGTCCGGACCTTTCTGGAAACACCATATATTTT. Protein: CAIRSPDLSGNTIYF.

This clonotype showed up many times. The V gene is TRBV28, the J gene TRBJ2-7, with D maybe TRBD1 (6 bases). CDR3 length: 15 amino acids. V dropped 4 bases and J dropped 0 bases, with 13 bases sitting between them. Germline CDR1 reads MDHEN; CDR2 reads SYDVKM. CDR3 residues: CASSSYRVFSYEQYF. The CDR3 DNA reads TGTGCCAGCAGTTCTTACAGGGTTTTCTCCTACGAGCAGTACTTC.

A word on this clonotype: The CDR3 ends on some other residue instead of the conserved phenylalanine or tryptophan, so this is likely a read error. This chain uses TRBV20-1 with TRBJ1-1, with TRBD1 matching 7 bases. Germline CDR1 reads DFQATT; CDR2 reads SNEGSKA (reference sequence). V lost 6 bases, J lost 2 bases, and 3 bases stayed unmatched. This CDR3 region has 12 residues. Written as DNA, the CDR3 is TGCAGTGCGCGGACAGGAAACACTGAAGCTTTCTCT. As protein: CSARTGNTEAFS.

This clonotype was picked up many times. The chain couples TRBV9 to TRBJ1-1; 7 nucleotides agree with TRBD1. The length of the CDR3 is 15 residues. Germline values: CDR1 SGDLS, CDR2 YYNGEE. The ends lost 0 bases at V and 4 bases at J; junction bases unmatched: 6. This chain's CDR3 is CASSVELGGTTEAFF. CDR3 DNA: TGTGCCAGCAGCGTAGAACTAGGGGGCACCACTGAAGCTTTCTTT.

Here the CDR3 DNA reads TGTGCCTGGGGGACAGGGGCGTTAAACACTGAAGCTTTCTTT. Translated: CAWGTGALNTEAFF. The rearrangement links TRBV30 to TRBJ1-1; the match to TRBD1 covers 10 bases. The germline gives CDR1 GTSNPN, CDR2 SVGIG (reference sequence). V lost 5 bases and J lost 2; bases outside the gene matches: 5. This CDR3 region has 14 residues.

This clonotype has a count of ten or more. This chain uses TRBV27 with TRBJ1-4, with D uncertain. Germline V gives CDR1 MNHEY, CDR2 SMNVEV (reference sequence). V dropped 7 bases and J dropped 0 bases, with 15 bases sitting between them. CDR3 size: 16 residues. CDR3 sequence (DNA): TGTGCCAGCAAACCTCTGGGAGTTTCAACTAATGAAAAACTGTTTTTT. Translating gives CASKPLGVSTNEKLFF.

The gene calls are TRBV6-2 or TRBV6-3 and TRBJ2-7, with 15 positions matching TRBD2. J lost 5 bases, V lost 6 bases, and 8 bases had no gene match. This CDR3 has 16 amino acids. The germline V gene has CDR1 MNHEY and CDR2 SVGEGT. The CDR3 DNA reads TGTGCCAGCAGGCTGAGAGGACTAGCGGGAGGGGACGAGCAGTACTTC. Translated, it gives CASRLRGLAGGDEQYF.

Many counts were recorded for this clonotype. The chain carries TRBV24-1 and TRBJ2-7, with 9 positions matching TRBD2. CDR3 length: 14 amino acids. With V trimmed by 5 bases and J by 5 bases, 6 bases remained unmatched. CDR1 is KGHDR, CDR2 SFDVKD, per germline. CDR3 loop: CATSVSGRVHEQYF. The CDR3 DNA follows: TGTGCCACCAGTGTTAGCGGGAGAGTCCACGAGCAGTACTTC.

Ten or more counts support this clonotype. The chain recombines TRBV6-1 with TRBJ1-5; D remains ambiguous. The CDR3 runs to 13 residues. Trimming stripped 7 bases from V and 6 bases from J, with 13 bases between. Per germline, CDR1 MNHNS and CDR2 SASEGT. CDR3: CASNINGRQPQHF. The CDR3 region has the DNA TGTGCCAGCAACATCAATGGACGTCAGCCCCAGCATTTT.

This clonotype was detected many times. The chain combines TRBV28 with TRBJ2-1; D tentatively reads TRBD1 or TRBD2 (6 bases each). This CDR3 is built from 15 residues. V was clipped by 3 bases and J by 5 bases, with 14 bases between them. Germline V gives CDR1 MDHEN, CDR2 SYDVKM. The CDR3 is CASSFPVGGNNEQFF. The DNA for the CDR3 is TGTGCCAGCAGTTTCCCGGTAGGGGGGAACAATGAGCAGTTCTTC. The whole variable domain, filled in from reference TRBV28 and TRBJ2-1, reads DVKVTQSSRYLVKRTGEKVFLECVQDMDHENMFWYRQDPGLGLRLIYFSYDVKMKEKGDIPEGYSVSREKKERFSLILESASTNQTSMYLCASSFPVGGNNEQFFGPGTRLTVL.